This T cell receptor beta chain emerged from a study of blood T cell repertoires in COVID-19. For the study at large: The United States, Italy and Spain were the sources of the acute and convalescent COVID-19 samples. The analysed material was cDNA or gDNA that came from T cells, B-cell-depleted T cells, or PBMCs.

This CDR3 contains 14 residues. Germline lookup yields CDR1 LNHDA and CDR2 SQIVND (reference sequence). Trimming left V 3 bases short and J 8 bases short, with 14 bases between. In the source study's methods: Estimation of nucleated cell counts was performed using reference gene primer amplification. Clones were read by immunoSEQ multiplex PCR, and TCRdb kept only the in-frame ones, dropping some. For V, J and clone size, that table is used; D and trimming come from the DNA. Of 85,000 to 110,000 clones listed, just over 85% are singletons. J is TRBJ1-3 and V is TRBV19; the D is unclear. The sequenced material came from peripheral blood. This sequence originates from a human donor in a cohort sampled during active COVID-19. The CDR3 nucleotides are TGTGCCAGTAGTATCCTGGGCAGTCTGGACACCATATATTTT. Its translation: CASSILGSLDTIYF.